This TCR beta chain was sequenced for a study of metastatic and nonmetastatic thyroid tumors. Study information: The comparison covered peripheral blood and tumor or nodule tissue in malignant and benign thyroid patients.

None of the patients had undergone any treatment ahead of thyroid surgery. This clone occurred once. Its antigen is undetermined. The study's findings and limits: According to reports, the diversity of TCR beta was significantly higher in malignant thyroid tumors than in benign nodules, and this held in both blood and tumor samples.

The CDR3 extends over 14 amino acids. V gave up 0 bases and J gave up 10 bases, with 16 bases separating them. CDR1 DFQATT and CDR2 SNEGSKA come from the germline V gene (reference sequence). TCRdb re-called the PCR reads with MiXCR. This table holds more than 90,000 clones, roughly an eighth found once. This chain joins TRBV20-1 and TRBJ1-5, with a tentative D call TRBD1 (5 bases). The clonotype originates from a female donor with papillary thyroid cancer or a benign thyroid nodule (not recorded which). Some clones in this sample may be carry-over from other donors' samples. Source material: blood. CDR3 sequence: CSARDPGTSHPQHF. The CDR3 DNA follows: TGCAGTGCTAGAGATCCGGGGACTTCCCATCCCCAGCATTTT.